The 11 T cell receptor beta chains below come from one sample, sequenced in a study of T cells in localized non-small cell lung cancer. Produced via immunoSEQ multiplex PCR; TCRdb's table is partial and in-frame only. The data show tens of thousands of clones, approximately 88% seen once. The material sequenced was peripheral blood, taken before any cancer treatment. The origin of the receptors is a man aged 40 to 69 with stage I squamous cell lung carcinoma.

This clone was detected only a few times. The chain joins TRBV9 to TRBJ2-7, with D perhaps TRBD1 or TRBD2 (5 bases each). CDR1 SGDLS and CDR2 YYNGEE come from the germline V gene. The CDR3 length is 15 residues. Trimming pared 0 bases from V and 4 bases from J, leaving 14 bases between. The chain's CDR3 is CASSVEGTPWYEQYF. The CDR3 DNA is TGTGCCAGCAGCGTAGAGGGGACCCCCTGGTACGAGCAGTACTTC.

The J gene is TRBJ1-1, the V gene TRBV19; D remains ambiguous. The CDR3 has 14 residues. Germline V gives CDR1 LNHDA, CDR2 SQIVND (reference sequence). V was shortened by 3 bases and J by 0 bases, with 8 bases between the two germline ends. The CDR3 is CASSMARMNTEAFF. Here the CDR3 DNA reads TGTGCCAGTAGTATGGCCCGGATGAACACTGAAGCTTTCTTT.

This chain links TRBV5-4 with TRBJ1-1; TRBD1 is a possible D gene (5 bases). The CDR3 is made up of 15 amino acids. Per the germline V gene, CDR1 is SGHNT and CDR2 is YYREEE (reference sequence). The V and J ends lost 3 bases and 1 base respectively, with 13 bases between them. The CDR3 DNA sequence: TGTGCCAGCAGCTCCGATTTTACAGGGAACACTGAAGCTTTCTTT. Translation gives CASSSDFTGNTEAFF.

This clone was seen a few times. The chain recombines TRBV5-1 with TRBJ1-1, with D possibly TRBD1 on 5 matching bases. V lost 0 bases and J 4 bases, leaving 7 bases between the germline ends. The CDR3 length is 13 residues. Germline CDR1 reads SGHRS; CDR2 reads YFSETQ. The CDR3, as DNA: TGCGCCAGCAGCTTGGGGGGACGCACTGAAGCTTTCTTT. Its translation is CASSLGGRTEAFF.

The CDR3 reads CASSRTDRGGYGYTF. The DNA of the CDR3 is TGTGCCAGCAGTCGAACCGACAGGGGAGGCTATGGCTACACCTTC. The gene calls are TRBV6-6 and TRBJ1-2; TRBD1 matches at 8 bases. Germline CDR1 and CDR2: MNHNY and SVGAGI (reference sequence). The CDR3 contains 15 residues. V was clipped by 5 bases and J by 4 bases; unmatched bases: 9.

In DNA form, the CDR3 reads TGTGCCAGCAGCTTAGCACTTAGGGCCGACGGGCAGTACTTC. This encodes CASSLALRADGQYF. The rearrangement joins TRBV7-9 to TRBJ2-7; D is unresolved. The CDR3 loop spans 14 amino acids. Germline loops: CDR1 SEHNR, CDR2 FQNEAQ (reference sequence). The V gene lost 0 bases and the J gene lost 9 bases, with 15 bases spanning the gap.

V and J are TRBV28 and TRBJ1-4, with 10 bases fitting TRBD1. V was pared by 0 bases and J by 5 bases, with 9 bases of the junction left unmatched. Germline-derived CDR1 and CDR2 are MDHEN and SYDVKM. The CDR3 loop spans 18 amino acids. As DNA, the CDR3 is TGTGCCAGCAGTTTATGGAGCGGGACAGGGGCCTTCAATGAAAAACTGTTTTTT. It encodes CASSLWSGTGAFNEKLFF.

V and J are TRBV29-1 and TRBJ2-3, with D possibly matching TRBD2 (7 bases). Trimming cost V 5 bases and J 4 bases, with 13 bases left between them. The germline V gene encodes CDR1 SQVTM and CDR2 ANQGSEA. The CDR3 runs 13 residues. The CDR3: CSVRGAPPDTQYF. The CDR3 bases are TGCAGCGTTCGGGGGGCCCCCCCAGATACGCAGTATTTT.

This chain links TRBV5-1 with TRBJ1-5, with a possible D match to TRBD1 (5 bases). The V end lost 4 bases, the J end lost 1 base, and 12 bases lay between the germline ends. Per the germline V gene, CDR1 is SGHRS and CDR2 is YFSETQ. The CDR3 sequence is 15 residues long. The DNA for the CDR3 is TGCGCCAGCAGCCTTGGGACCATGAGCAATCAGCCCCAGCATTTT. Protein sequence: CASSLGTMSNQPQHF.

The rearrangement uses TRBV7-2 and TRBJ2-7; D might be TRBD1 or TRBD2, each matching 5 bases. Germline V lookup: CDR1 SGHTA, CDR2 FQGNSA. The germline V and J ends were trimmed by 1 base and 9 bases, with 10 bases remaining between them. The CDR3 is made up of 12 amino acids. The CDR3 is CASSLGGTLQYF. CDR3 DNA: TGTGCCAGCAGCTTAGGGGGGACGCTGCAGTACTTC.

J is TRBJ2-5 and V is TRBV7-2; tentative D call: TRBD1 (5 bases). CDR3 size: 12 residues. Trimming cost V 3 bases and J 5 bases, with 7 bases left between them. CDR1 and CDR2 (germline): SGHTA, FQGNSA. CDR3 sequence (DNA): TGTGCCAGCAGCTTGGGGCGGGAGACCCAGTACTTC. Its protein product is CASSLGRETQYF.